This T cell receptor (beta chain) was sequenced for a study of blood T cell repertoires in COVID-19. Study information: The study drew acute and convalescent COVID-19 samples from the United States, Italy and Spain.

The CDR3 consists of 14 residues. The V gene's germline CDR1 is SSHAT and CDR2 FNYEAQ (reference sequence). This clone occurred a few times. At one boundary the junction diverges from the germline segment, which might be a read error. Clones were sequenced by immunoSEQ multiplex PCR, and TCRdb holds only the in-frame ones, with some missing. The sample lists some 360,000 clones; 87% were seen once. The chain recombines TRBV7-7 with TRBJ2-7; 7 positions match TRBD1. This TCR was sampled from a woman aged 55-69 years with COVID-19, enrolled during active disease. Material: peripheral blood. Here the CDR3 reads CASSPPGQPLEQYF. The CDR3 coding sequence is TGTGCTAGCAGTCCCCCGGGACAGCCCCTCGAGCAGTACTTC.